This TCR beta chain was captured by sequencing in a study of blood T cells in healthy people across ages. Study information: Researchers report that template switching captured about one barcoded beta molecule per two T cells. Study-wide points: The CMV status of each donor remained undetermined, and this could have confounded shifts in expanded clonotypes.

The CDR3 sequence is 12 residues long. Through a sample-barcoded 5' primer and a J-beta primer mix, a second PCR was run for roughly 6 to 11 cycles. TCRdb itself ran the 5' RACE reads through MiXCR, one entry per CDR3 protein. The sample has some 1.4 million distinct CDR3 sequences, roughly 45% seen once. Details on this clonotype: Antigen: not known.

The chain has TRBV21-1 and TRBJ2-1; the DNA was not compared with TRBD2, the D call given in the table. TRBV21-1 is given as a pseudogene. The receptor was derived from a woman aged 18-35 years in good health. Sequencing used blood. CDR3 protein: CASSKLPGEQFF. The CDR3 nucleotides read TGTGCCAGCAGCAAACTCCCAGGTGAGCAGTTCTTC.